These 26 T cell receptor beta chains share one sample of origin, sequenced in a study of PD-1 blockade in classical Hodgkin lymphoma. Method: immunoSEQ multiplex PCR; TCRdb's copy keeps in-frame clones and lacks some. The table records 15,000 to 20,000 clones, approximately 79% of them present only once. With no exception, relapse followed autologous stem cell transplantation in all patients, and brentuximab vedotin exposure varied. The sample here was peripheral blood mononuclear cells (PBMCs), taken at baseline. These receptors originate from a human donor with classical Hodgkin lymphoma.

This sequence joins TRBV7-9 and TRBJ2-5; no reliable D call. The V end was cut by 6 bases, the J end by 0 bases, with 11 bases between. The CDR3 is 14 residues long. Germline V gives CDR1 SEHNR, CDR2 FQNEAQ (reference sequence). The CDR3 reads CASSPYQYQETQYF. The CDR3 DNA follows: TGTGCCAGCAGTCCCTACCAGTACCAAGAGACCCAGTACTTC.

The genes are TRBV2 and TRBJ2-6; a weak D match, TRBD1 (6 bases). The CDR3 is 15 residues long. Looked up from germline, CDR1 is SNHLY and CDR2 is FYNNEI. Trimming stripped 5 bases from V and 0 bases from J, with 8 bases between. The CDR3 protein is CASSSQGSGANVLTF. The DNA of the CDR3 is TGTGCCAGCAGTTCACAGGGCTCTGGGGCCAACGTCCTGACTTTC.

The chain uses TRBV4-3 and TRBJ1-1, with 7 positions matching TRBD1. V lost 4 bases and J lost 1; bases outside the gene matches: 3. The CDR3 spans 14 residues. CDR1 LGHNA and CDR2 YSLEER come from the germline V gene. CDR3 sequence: CASSLGQENTEAFF. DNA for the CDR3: TGCGCCAGCAGCCTAGGACAGGAGAACACTGAAGCTTTCTTT.

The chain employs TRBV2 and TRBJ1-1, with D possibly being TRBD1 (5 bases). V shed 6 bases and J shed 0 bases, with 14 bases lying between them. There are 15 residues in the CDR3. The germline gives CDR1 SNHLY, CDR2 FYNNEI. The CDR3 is CASRDTGFMNTEAFF. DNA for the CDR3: TGTGCCAGCAGAGATACAGGCTTTATGAACACTGAAGCTTTCTTT.

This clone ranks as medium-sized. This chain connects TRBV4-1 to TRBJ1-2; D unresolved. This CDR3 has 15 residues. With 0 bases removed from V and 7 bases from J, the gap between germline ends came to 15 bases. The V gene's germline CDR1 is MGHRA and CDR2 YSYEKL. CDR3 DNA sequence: TGCGCCAGCAGCCAAGATCGGGGATTGGACGTTGGCTACACCTTC. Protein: CASSQDRGLDVGYTF.

The CDR3 nucleotides are TGTGCCAGCAGCGTAGGCGGAGGACTAGAGGTTCAGTTCTTC. Residues: CASSVGGGLEVQFF. This chain connects TRBV9 to TRBJ2-1; 7 nucleotides agree with TRBD2. CDR3 size: 14 residues. Unmatched junction bases numbered 10, after V lost 0 bases and J lost 13 bases. CDR1 and CDR2 from the germline V gene are SGDLS and YYNGEE.

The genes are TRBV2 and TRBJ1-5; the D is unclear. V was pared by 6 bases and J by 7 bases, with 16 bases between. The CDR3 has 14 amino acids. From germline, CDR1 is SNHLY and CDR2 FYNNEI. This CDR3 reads CASRENLALQPQHF. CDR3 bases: TGTGCCAGCAGGGAAAACTTAGCCCTCCAGCCCCAGCATTTT.

The CDR3: CASSVAGVTGELFF. CDR3 nucleotide sequence: TGTGCCAGTAGTGTAGCTGGGGTCACCGGGGAGCTGTTTTTT. This rearrangement joins TRBV19 to TRBJ2-2, with no clear D. Germline CDR1 LNHDA, CDR2 SQIVND (reference sequence). The length of the CDR3 is 14 residues. The V end was cut by 5 bases, the J end by 4 bases, with 11 bases between.

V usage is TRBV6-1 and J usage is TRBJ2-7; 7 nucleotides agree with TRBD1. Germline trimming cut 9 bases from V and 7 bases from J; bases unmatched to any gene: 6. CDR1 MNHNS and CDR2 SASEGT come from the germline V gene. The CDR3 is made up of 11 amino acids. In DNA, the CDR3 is TGTGCCAGTGACAGGGCGCGGGAGCAGTACTTC. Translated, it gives CASDRAREQYF.

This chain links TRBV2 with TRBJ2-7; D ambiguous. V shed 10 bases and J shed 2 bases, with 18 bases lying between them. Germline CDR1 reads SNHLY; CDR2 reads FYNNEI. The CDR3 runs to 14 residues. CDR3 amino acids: CATEPPGTAYEQYF. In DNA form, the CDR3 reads TGTGCCACCGAGCCTCCAGGAACTGCCTACGAGCAGTACTTC.

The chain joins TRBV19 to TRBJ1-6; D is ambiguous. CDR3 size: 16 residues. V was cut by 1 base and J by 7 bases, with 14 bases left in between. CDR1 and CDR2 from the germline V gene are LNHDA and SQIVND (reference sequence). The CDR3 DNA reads TGTGCCAGTAGTATAGGGGATTGGGATCGAAATTCACCCCTCCACTTT. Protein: CASSIGDWDRNSPLHF.

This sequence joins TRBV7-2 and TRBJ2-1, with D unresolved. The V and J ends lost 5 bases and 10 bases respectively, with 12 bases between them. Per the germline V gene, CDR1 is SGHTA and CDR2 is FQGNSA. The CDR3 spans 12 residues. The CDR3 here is CASSPPAIEQFF. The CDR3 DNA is TGTGCCAGCAGCCCTCCGGCCATCGAGCAGTTCTTC.

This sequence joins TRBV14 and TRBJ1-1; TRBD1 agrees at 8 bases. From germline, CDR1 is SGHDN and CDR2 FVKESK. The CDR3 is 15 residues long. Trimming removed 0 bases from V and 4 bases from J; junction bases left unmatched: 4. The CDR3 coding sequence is TGTGCCAGCAGCCAAGATAGGACAGGGATCACTGAAGCTTTCTTT. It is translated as CASSQDRTGITEAFF.

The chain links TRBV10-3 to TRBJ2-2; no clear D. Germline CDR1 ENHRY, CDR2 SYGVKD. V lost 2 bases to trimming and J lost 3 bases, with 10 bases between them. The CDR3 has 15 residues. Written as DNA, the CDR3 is TGTGCCATCAGTGAGAAAGTAGCCCACACCGGGGAGCTGTTTTTT. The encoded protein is CAISEKVAHTGELFF.

CDR3 DNA: TGCAGTGCCGCCAAACTAGACACGCAGTATTTT. Translated, it gives CSAAKLDTQYF. V is TRBV20-1 and J is TRBJ2-3, with D maybe TRBD2 (5 bases). The V gene lost 6 bases and the J gene lost 9 bases, with 13 bases spanning the gap. The CDR3 has 11 amino acids. CDR1 DFQATT and CDR2 SNEGSKA come from the germline V gene (reference sequence).

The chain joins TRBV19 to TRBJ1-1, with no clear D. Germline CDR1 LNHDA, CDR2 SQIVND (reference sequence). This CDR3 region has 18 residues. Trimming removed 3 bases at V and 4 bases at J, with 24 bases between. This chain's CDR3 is CASSIIGLGQIRRTEAFF. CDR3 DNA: TGTGCCAGTAGTATTATAGGTCTGGGCCAGATCAGGCGCACTGAAGCTTTCTTT.

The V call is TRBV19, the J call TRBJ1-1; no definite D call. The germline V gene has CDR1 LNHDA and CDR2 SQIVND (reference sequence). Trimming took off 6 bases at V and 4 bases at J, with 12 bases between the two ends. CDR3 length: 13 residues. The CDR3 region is CASSSTVTTEAFF. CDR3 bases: TGTGCCAGTAGCTCCACAGTGACCACTGAAGCTTTCTTT.

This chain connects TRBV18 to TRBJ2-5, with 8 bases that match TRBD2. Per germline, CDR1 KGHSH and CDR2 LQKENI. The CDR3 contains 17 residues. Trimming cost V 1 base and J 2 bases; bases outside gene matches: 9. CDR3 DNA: TGTGCCAGCTCACCACTTATCCCAGCGGGGGAGCAAGAGACCCAGTACTTC. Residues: CASSPLIPAGEQETQYF.

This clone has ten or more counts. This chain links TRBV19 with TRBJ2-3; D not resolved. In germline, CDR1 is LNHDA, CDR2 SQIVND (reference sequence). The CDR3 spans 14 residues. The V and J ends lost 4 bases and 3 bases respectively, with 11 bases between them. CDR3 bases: TGTGCCAGTAGTACCGGACCAGAGACAGATACGCAGTATTTT. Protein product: CASSTGPETDTQYF.

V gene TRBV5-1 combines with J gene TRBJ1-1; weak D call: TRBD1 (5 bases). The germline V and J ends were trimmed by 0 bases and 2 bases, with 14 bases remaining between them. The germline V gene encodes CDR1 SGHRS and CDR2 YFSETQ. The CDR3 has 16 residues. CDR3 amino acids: CASSLEPAGLNTEAFF. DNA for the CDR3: TGCGCCAGCAGCTTGGAACCGGCGGGACTAAACACTGAAGCTTTCTTT.

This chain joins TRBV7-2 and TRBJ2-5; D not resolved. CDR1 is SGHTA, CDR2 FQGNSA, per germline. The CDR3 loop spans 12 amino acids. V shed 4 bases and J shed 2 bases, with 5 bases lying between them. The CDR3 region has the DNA TGTGCCAGCAGCTATACACAAGAGACCCAGTACTTC. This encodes CASSYTQETQYF.

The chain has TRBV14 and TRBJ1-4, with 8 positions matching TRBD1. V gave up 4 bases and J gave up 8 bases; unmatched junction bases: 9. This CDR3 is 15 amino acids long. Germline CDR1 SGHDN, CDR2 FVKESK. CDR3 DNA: TGTGCCAGCAGCCCTTCTCAGGGGGCAGGGGAAAAACTGTTTTTT. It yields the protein CASSPSQGAGEKLFF.

The CDR3 loop reads CASSALVANNEQFF. In DNA form, the CDR3 reads TGTGCCAGCAGTGCGTTAGTAGCGAACAATGAGCAGTTCTTC. This chain links TRBV6-1 with TRBJ2-1; perhaps TRBD2 as D (5 bases). Deletions cut 4 bases from V and 5 bases from J, with 12 bases between. The germline gives CDR1 MNHNS, CDR2 SASEGT. This CDR3 is built from 14 residues.

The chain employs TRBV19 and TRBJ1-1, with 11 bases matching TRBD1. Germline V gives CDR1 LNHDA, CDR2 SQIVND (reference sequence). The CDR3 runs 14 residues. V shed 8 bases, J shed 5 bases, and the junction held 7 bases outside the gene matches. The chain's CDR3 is CASCKDRGQTEAFF. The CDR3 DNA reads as TGTGCCAGTTGCAAGGACAGGGGGCAAACTGAAGCTTTCTTT. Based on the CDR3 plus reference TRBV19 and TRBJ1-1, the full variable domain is DGGITQSPKYLFRKEGQNVTLSCEQNLNHDAMYWYRQDPGQGLRLIYYSQIVNDFQKGDIAEGYSVSREKKESFPLTVTSAQKNPTAFYLCASCKDRGQTEAFFGQGTRLTVV.

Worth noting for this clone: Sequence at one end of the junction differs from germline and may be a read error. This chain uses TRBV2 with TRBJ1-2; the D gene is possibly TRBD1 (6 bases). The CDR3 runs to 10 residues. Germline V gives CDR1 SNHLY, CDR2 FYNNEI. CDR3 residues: CASSGTDCLF. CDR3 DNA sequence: TGTGCCAGCAGTGGGACAGATTGTCTGTTC.

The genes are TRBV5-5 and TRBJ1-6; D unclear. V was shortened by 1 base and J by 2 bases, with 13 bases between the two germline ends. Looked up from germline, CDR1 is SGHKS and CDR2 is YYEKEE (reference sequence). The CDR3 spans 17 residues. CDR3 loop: CASSLRLPTPYNSPLHF. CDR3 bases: TGTGCCAGCAGCTTGAGACTGCCCACCCCCTATAATTCACCCCTCCACTTT.